The 21 T cell receptor beta chains below were found in one sample sequenced in a study of regulatory T cells in long-lasting Graves disease. iRepertoire HTBI primers and Arm-PCR of CDR3 regions built TCR beta libraries. Each CDR3 protein is one row after TCRdb ran MiXCR on the multiplex PCR reads. The sample has about 430,000 distinct CDR3 sequences; around 23% are singletons. Time point denoted: persistent/refractory GD, antithyroid drugs over 5 years with positive TRAb. From PBMCs, RNA was extracted and then used to make the TCR library. This sample comprised peripheral blood mononuclear cells (PBMCs), obtained when the disease was refractory, from a patient treated with antithyroid drugs. These receptors were taken from a female donor with Graves disease.

The chain is built from TRBV28 and TRBJ1-5, with unresolved D. The germline CDR1 and CDR2 sequences are MDHEN and SYDVKM. This CDR3 has 16 residues. Trimming took off 10 bases at V and 2 bases at J, with 21 bases between the two ends. In DNA form, the CDR3 reads TGTGCCACCGATGACCAAGGGATTGGGGGCAATCAGCCCCAGCATTTT. Its protein is CATDDQGIGGNQPQHF.

The table lists this clonotype with many counts. The rearrangement uses TRBV12-3 or TRBV12-4 and TRBJ1-6; D may be TRBD1 (6 bases). The CDR3 sequence is 13 residues long. The ends were cut back, 5 bases at V and 10 bases at J, with 12 bases in the middle. Here the CDR3 reads CASSPSGASPLHF. CDR3 bases: TGTGCCAGCAGTCCTTCAGGGGCCTCACCCCTCCACTTT.

This clonotype showed up many times. This chain connects TRBV28 to TRBJ2-2; D is perhaps TRBD1 (5 bases). Germline CDR1 reads MDHEN; CDR2 reads SYDVKM. The CDR3 length is 13 residues. The germline V and J ends were trimmed by 6 bases and 1 base, with 6 bases remaining between them. DNA for the CDR3: TGTGCCAGCAGGGACAAGAACACCGGGGAGCTGTTTTTT. It specifies CASRDKNTGELFF.

There are many counts of this clonotype. V gene TRBV28 combines with J gene TRBJ2-5; no clear D gene. The CDR3 runs 15 residues. Trimming removed 5 bases from V and 2 bases from J, with 15 bases in between. CDR1 and CDR2 from the germline V gene are MDHEN and SYDVKM. The CDR3 DNA is TGTGCCAGCAGTGATTTTACTGGGAAACAAGAGACCCAGTACTTC. The encoded protein is CASSDFTGKQETQYF.

The chain recombines TRBV25-1 with TRBJ2-6; D is unresolved. From germline, CDR1 is MGHDK and CDR2 SYGVNS. The CDR3 is 16 residues long. V was pared by 2 bases and J by 4 bases, with 12 bases between. The CDR3 loop reads CASSEGDGPGANVLTF. CDR3 DNA sequence: TGTGCCAGCAGTGAAGGTGATGGTCCCGGGGCCAACGTCCTGACTTTC.

This clonotype appeared a few times. V and J are TRBV20-1 and TRBJ1-6; D unclear. Germline loops: CDR1 DFQATT, CDR2 SNEGSKA (reference sequence). Trimming pared 0 bases from V and 10 bases from J, leaving 16 bases between. The CDR3 covers 15 residues. CDR3 sequence: CSAREGSASGSPLHF. The CDR3 DNA sequence: TGCAGTGCTAGAGAGGGGTCGGCTTCGGGATCACCCCTCCACTTT.

CDR3 nucleotides: TGTGCCTGGAGTGACTTGAGCTCCTACAATGAGCAGTTCTTC. This sequence encodes CAWSDLSSYNEQFF. The chain links TRBV30 to TRBJ2-1; D is unclear. Trimming stripped 1 base from V and 0 bases from J, with 7 bases between. The length of the CDR3 is 14 residues. The germline V gene has CDR1 GTSNPN and CDR2 SVGIG (reference sequence). Complete variable domain (other parts from reference TRBV30 and TRBJ2-1): SQTIHQWPATLVQPVGSPLSLECTVEGTSNPNLYWYRQAAGRGLQLLFYSVGIGQISSEVPQNLSASRPQDRQFILSSKKLLLSDSGFYLCAWSDLSSYNEQFFGPGTRLTVL.

This clonotype appeared many times. The V gene is TRBV11-3, the J gene TRBJ1-5; D unresolved. The CDR3 is 13 residues long. The V end was cut by 5 bases, the J end by 3 bases, with 8 bases between. Germline assignment: CDR1 SGHNT and CDR2 YENEEA. The CDR3 sequence: CASSVSDNQPQHF. Here the CDR3 DNA reads TGTGCCAGCAGCGTCTCAGACAATCAGCCCCAGCATTTT.

The chain carries TRBV6-5 and TRBJ1-2; the match to TRBD1 covers 9 bases. Germline trimming cut 0 bases from V and 9 bases from J; bases unmatched to any gene: 2. The CDR3 loop spans 13 amino acids. The germline gives CDR1 MNHEY, CDR2 SVGAGI. This chain's CDR3 is CASSYSGTGSYTF. The CDR3 DNA follows: TGTGCCAGCAGTTACTCCGGGACAGGGAGCTACACCTTC.

The chain couples TRBV30 to TRBJ2-3; no clear D. V was trimmed by 0 bases and J by 5 bases, leaving 6 bases between them. Germline CDR1 is GTSNPN and CDR2 is SVGIG (reference sequence). CDR3 length: 12 residues. CDR3 protein: CAWSVSGDTQYF. CDR3 sequence (DNA): TGTGCCTGGAGTGTATCCGGAGATACGCAGTATTTT.

This clonotype has at least ten counts. The rearrangement joins TRBV6-1 to TRBJ2-7; 10 positions agree with TRBD2. Looked up from germline, CDR1 is MNHNS and CDR2 is SASEGT. Trimming removed 4 bases from V and 3 bases from J; junction bases left unmatched: 6. The CDR3 covers 15 residues. Here the CDR3 DNA reads TGTGCCAGCAGTGTGGGACTAGCGAAGTACTACGAGCAGTACTTC. It translates to CASSVGLAKYYEQYF.

The chain has TRBV24-1 and TRBJ1-5; D might be TRBD1 (5 bases). Trimming shortened V by 10 bases and J by 0 bases, and 9 bases separated the two germline ends. The CDR3 has 13 residues. Per germline, CDR1 KGHDR and CDR2 SFDVKD. The CDR3 protein is CATAGPSNQPQHF. The CDR3, as DNA: TGTGCCACTGCGGGGCCTAGCAATCAGCCCCAGCATTTT.

This clonotype was detected only a few times. The chain is built from TRBV15 and TRBJ2-3; D is ambiguous. The CDR3 runs to 12 residues. The ends were cut back, 2 bases at V and 5 bases at J, with 5 bases in the middle. CDR1 and CDR2 from the germline V gene are LNHNV and YYDKDF (reference sequence). The CDR3 DNA is TGTGCCACCAGCAGATCGGAAGATACGCAGTATTTT. The encoded protein is CATSRSEDTQYF.

This clonotype was recorded at least ten times. CDR3 region: CASIPGLGIYEQYF. CDR3 coding DNA: TGTGCCAGCATTCCGGGACTAGGGATCTACGAGCAGTACTTC. The rearrangement uses TRBV28 and TRBJ2-7, with 8 positions matching TRBD2. The junction had 8 bases not matched to a gene; V was cut back by 7 bases and J by 3 bases. Per the germline V gene, CDR1 is MDHEN and CDR2 is SYDVKM. This CDR3 comprises 14 residues.

The sample holds one count of this clonotype. Without the conserved terminal phenylalanine or tryptophan, this CDR3 likely stems from a read error. The genes are TRBV5-6 and TRBJ1-6, with D maybe TRBD1 (5 bases). The CDR3 extends over 14 amino acids. Trimming took 4 bases from V and 10 from J, leaving 15 bases between them. Germline assignment: CDR1 SGHDT and CDR2 YYEEEE. The CDR3: CASSPGGGESPLHS. In DNA, the CDR3 is TGTGCCAGCAGCCCGGGTGGGGGTGAATCACCCCTCCACTCT.

The genes are TRBV20-1 and TRBJ1-3; the D is unclear. V was trimmed by 2 bases and J by 0 bases, leaving 5 bases between them. This CDR3 comprises 13 residues. The germline CDR1 and CDR2 sequences are DFQATT and SNEGSKA (reference sequence). This CDR3 reads CSARPASGNTIYF. DNA for the CDR3: TGCAGTGCTAGACCAGCCTCTGGAAACACCATATATTTT.

The table lists this clonotype with many counts. The genes are TRBV2 and TRBJ2-7; TRBD2 agrees at 13 bases. J gave up 7 bases and V 6 bases, and 9 bases lay outside the gene matches. Looked up from germline, CDR1 is SNHLY and CDR2 is FYNNEI. The CDR3 contains 15 residues. CDR3 DNA sequence: TGTGCCAGCAGCGGACCGGGACTAGCGGGACGGGAGCAGTACTTC. It translates to CASSGPGLAGREQYF. Full variable domain (rest looked up from reference TRBV2 and TRBJ2-7): EPEVTQTPSHQVTQMGQEVILRCVPISNHLYFYWYRQILGQKVEFLVSFYNNEISEKSEIFDDQFSVERPDGSNFTLKIRSTKLEDSAMYFCASSGPGLAGREQYFGPGTRLTVT.

The chain employs TRBV20-1 and TRBJ2-2; 8 bases agree with TRBD2. The CDR3 is 17 residues long. Germline V lookup: CDR1 DFQATT, CDR2 SNEGSKA (reference sequence). V gave up 0 bases and J gave up 7 bases; unmatched junction bases: 13. The CDR3 DNA reads TGCAGTGCTAGAGACCACGGGAGGGAGGGCCTAGTCGGGGAGCTGTTTTTT. Translating it yields CSARDHGREGLVGELFF.

This clonotype was seen at least ten times. J is TRBJ1-4 and V is TRBV13, with 10 bases that match TRBD1. Trimming cost V 5 bases and J 6 bases; bases outside gene matches: 6. The CDR3 consists of 15 residues. Per the germline V gene, CDR1 is PRHDT and CDR2 is FYEKMQ (reference sequence). The CDR3 region is CASSRAGQGDEKLFF. The CDR3 DNA sequence: TGTGCCAGCAGCAGAGCAGGACAGGGGGATGAAAAACTGTTTTTT.

At least ten counts were recorded for this clonotype. This sequence joins TRBV28 and TRBJ2-1, with 11 bases matching TRBD2. The CDR3 is made up of 15 amino acids. V lost 5 bases and J lost 8; bases outside the gene matches: 8. Germline V gene lookup returns CDR1 MDHEN and CDR2 SYDVKM. The CDR3 DNA sequence: TGTGCCAGCAGTCAGGGGGCTAGCGGGAGGCATGAGCAGTTCTTC. Translating gives CASSQGASGRHEQFF. Based on the CDR3 plus reference TRBV28 and TRBJ2-1, the full variable domain is DVKVTQSSRYLVKRTGEKVFLECVQDMDHENMFWYRQDPGLGLRLIYFSYDVKMKEKGDIPEGYSVSREKKERFSLILESASTNQTSMYLCASSQGASGRHEQFFGPGTRLTVL.

This clonotype was counted many times. The genes are TRBV12-3 or TRBV12-4 and TRBJ2-6, with 9 nucleotides matching TRBD1. This CDR3 region has 17 residues. V gave up 6 bases and J gave up 0 bases; unmatched junction bases: 6. CDR3 in amino acids: CASRQGQGRSGANVLTF. The DNA for the CDR3 is TGTGCCAGCAGACAGGGACAGGGACGCTCTGGGGCCAACGTCCTGACTTTC.